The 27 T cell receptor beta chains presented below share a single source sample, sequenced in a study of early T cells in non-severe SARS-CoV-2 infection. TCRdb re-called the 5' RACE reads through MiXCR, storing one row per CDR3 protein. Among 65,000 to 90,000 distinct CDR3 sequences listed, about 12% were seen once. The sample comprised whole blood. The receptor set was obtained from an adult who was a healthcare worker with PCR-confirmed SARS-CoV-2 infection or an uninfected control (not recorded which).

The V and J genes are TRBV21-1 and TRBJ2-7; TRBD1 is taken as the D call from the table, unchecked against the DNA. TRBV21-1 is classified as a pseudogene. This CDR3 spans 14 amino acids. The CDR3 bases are TGTGCCAGCAGCAAAAGGGGATTGTCCTACGAGCAGTACTTC. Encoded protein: CASSKRGLSYEQYF.

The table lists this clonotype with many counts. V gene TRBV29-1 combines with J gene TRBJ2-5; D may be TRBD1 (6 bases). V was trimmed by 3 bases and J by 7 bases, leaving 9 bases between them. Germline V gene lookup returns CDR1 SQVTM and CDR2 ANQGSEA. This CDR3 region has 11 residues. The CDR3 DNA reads TGCAGCGTTGACACAGGGAGGACCCAGTACTTC. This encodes CSVDTGRTQYF.

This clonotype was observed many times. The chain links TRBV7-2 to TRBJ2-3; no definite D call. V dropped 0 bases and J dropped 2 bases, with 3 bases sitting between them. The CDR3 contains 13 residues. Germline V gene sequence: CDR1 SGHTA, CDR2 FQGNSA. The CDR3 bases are TGTGCCAGCAGCTTAGCGCCCACAGATACGCAGTATTTT. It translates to CASSLAPTDTQYF.

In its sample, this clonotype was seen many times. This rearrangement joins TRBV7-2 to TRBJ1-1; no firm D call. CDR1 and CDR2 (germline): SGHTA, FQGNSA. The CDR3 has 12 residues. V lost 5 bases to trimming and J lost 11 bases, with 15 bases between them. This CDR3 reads CASSPVAENAFF. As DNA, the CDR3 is TGTGCCAGCAGCCCGGTCGCAGAGAATGCTTTCTTT.

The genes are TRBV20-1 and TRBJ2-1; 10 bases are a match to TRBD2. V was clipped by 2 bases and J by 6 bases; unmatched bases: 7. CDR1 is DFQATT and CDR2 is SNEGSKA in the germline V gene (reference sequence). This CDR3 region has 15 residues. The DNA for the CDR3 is TGCAGTGCTAGAAGTTGGGCTAGCGGGAGCAATGAGCAGTTCTTC. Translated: CSARSWASGSNEQFF.

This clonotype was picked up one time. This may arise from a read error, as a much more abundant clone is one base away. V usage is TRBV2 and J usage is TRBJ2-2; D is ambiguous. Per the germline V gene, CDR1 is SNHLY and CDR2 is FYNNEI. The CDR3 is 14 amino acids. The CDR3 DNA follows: TGTACCAGCAGTGAAGAACTGAACACCGGGGAGCTGTTTTTT. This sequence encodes CTSSEELNTGELFF.

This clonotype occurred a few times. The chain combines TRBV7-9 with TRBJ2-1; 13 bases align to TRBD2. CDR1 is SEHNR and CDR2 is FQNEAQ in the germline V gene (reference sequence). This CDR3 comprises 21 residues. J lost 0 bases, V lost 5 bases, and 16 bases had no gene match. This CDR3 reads CASSLRLAGGMSLSSYNEQFF. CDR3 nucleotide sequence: TGTGCCAGCAGCCTCAGACTAGCGGGAGGTATGTCGCTATCCTCCTACAATGAGCAGTTCTTC. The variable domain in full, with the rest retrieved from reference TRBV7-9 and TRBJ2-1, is DTGVSQNPRHKITKRGQNVTFRCDPISEHNRLYWYRQTLGQGPEFLTYFQNEAQLEKSRLLSDRFSAERPKGSFSTLEIQRTEQGDSAMYLCASSLRLAGGMSLSSYNEQFFGPGTRLTVL.

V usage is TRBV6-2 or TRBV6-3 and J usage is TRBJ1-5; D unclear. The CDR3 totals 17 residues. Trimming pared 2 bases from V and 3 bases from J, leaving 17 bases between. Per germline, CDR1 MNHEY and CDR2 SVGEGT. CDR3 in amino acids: CASSYHVIYSPNQPQHF. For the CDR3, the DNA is TGTGCCAGCAGTTACCATGTAATCTACAGCCCCAATCAGCCCCAGCATTTT.

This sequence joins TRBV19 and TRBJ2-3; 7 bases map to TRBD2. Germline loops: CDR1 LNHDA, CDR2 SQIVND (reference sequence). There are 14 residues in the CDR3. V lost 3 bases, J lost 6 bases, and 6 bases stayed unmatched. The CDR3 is CASSILAEGDTQYF. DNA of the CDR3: TGTGCCAGTAGTATCCTAGCGGAGGGGGATACGCAGTATTTT.

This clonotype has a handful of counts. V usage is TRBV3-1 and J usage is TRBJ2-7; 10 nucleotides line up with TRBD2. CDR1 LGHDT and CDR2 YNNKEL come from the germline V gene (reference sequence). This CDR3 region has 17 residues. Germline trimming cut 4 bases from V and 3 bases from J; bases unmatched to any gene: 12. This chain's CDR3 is CASSPRVSSGRDYEQYF. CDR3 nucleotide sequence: TGTGCCAGCAGCCCGCGGGTATCTAGCGGGAGAGACTACGAGCAGTACTTC.

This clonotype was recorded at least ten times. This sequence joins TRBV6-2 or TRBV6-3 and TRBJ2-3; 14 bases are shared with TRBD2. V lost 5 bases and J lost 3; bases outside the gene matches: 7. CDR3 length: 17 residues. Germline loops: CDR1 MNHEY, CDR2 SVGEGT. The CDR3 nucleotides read TGTGCCAGCAGTCGCGGTCGGACTAGCGGGAGGACAGATACGCAGTATTTT. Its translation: CASSRGRTSGRTDTQYF.

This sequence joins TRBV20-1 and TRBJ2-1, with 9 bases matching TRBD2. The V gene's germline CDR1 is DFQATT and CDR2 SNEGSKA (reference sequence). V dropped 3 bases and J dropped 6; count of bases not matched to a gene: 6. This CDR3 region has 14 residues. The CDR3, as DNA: TGCAGTGCTAGCCCGCTAGCGGGACGCAATGAGCAGTTCTTC. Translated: CSASPLAGRNEQFF.

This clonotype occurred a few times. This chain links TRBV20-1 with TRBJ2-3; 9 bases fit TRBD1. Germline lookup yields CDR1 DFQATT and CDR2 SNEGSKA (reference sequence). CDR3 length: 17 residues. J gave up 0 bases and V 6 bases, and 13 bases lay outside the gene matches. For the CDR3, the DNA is TGCAGTGCCCCGGACAGGGGCCCCTCTTCTAGCACAGATACGCAGTATTTT. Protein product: CSAPDRGPSSSTDTQYF.

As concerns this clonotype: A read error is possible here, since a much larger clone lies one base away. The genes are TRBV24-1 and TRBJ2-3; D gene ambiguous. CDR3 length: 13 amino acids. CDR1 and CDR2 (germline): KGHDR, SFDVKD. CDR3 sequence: CATSVGSSDTKYF. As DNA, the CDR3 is TGTGCCACCAGTGTCGGCTCTTCGGATACGAAGTATTTT.

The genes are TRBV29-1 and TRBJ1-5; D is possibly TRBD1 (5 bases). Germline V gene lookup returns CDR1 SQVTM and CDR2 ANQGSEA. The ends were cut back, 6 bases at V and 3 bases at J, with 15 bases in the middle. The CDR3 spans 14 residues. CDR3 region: CSVATGGNNQPQHF. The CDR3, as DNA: TGCAGCGTGGCGACGGGGGGAAACAATCAGCCCCAGCATTTT.

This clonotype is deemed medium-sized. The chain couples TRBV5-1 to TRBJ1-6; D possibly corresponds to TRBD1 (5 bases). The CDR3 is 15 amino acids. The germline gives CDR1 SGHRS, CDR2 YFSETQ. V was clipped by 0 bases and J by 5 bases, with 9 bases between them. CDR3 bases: TGCGCCAGCAGCTTGGAGGGGTTCAATAATTCACCCCTCCACTTT. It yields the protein CASSLEGFNNSPLHF.

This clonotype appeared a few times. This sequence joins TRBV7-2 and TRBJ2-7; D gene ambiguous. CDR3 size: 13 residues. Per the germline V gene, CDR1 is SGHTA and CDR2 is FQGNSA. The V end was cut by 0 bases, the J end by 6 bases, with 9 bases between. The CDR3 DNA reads TGTGCCAGCAGCTTAGCGGGCGGAACCGAGCAGTACTTC. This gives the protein CASSLAGGTEQYF.

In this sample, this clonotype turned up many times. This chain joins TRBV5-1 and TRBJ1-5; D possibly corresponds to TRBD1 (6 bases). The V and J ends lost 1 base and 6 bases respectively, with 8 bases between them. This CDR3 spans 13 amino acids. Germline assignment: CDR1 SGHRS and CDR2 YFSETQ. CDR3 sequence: CASSLTGTQPQHF. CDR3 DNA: TGCGCCAGCAGCTTGACAGGGACTCAGCCCCAGCATTTT.

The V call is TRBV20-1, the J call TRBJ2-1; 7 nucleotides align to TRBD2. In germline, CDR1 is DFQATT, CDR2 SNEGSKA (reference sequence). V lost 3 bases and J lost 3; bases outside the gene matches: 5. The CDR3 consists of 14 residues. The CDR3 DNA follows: TGCAGTGCTAGCGGGAGGTTATACTACAATGAGCAGTTCTTC. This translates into CSASGRLYYNEQFF.

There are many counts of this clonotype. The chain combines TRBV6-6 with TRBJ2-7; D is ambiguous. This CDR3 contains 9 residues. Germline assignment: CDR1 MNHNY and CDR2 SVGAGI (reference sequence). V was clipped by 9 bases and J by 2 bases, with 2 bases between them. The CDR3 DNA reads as TGTGCCAGTACCTACGAGCAGTACTTC. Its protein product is CASTYEQYF.

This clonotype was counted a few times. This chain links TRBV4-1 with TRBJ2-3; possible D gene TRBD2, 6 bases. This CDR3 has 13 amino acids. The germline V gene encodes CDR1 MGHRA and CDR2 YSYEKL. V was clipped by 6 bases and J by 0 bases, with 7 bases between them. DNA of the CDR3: TGCGCCAGCAGGGGGACTAGCACAGATACGCAGTATTTT. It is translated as CASRGTSTDTQYF.

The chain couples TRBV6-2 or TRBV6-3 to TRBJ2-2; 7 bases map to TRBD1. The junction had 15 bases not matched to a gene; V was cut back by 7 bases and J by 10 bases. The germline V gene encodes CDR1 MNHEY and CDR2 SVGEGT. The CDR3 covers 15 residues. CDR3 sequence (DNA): TGTGCCAGCACCCCACGACCCAGGGGACAGAAGGAGCTGTTTTTT. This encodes CASTPRPRGQKELFF.

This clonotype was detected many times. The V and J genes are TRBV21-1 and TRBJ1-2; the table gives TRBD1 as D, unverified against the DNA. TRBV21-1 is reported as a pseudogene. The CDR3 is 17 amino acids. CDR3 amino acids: CASSKVCTRGQNYGYTF. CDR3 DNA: TGTGCCAGCAGCAAAGTCTGCACCAGGGGGCAAAACTATGGCTACACCTTC.

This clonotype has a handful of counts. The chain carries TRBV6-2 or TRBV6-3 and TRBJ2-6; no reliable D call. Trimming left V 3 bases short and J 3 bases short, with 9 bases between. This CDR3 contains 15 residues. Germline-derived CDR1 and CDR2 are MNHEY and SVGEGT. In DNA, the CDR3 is TGTGCCAGCAGTTATCACTTAGGTGGGGCCAACGTCCTGACTTTC. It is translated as CASSYHLGGANVLTF.

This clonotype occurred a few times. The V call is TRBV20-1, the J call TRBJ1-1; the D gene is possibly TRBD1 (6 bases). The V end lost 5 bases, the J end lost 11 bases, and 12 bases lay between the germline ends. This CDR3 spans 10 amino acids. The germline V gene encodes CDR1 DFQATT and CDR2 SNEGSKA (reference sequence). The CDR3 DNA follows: TGCAGTGCTGCAGGGGTTAGGGCTTTCTTT. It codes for CSAAGVRAFF.

The CDR3 nucleotides are TGCAGCGTTGAAGAGGGGACAGGGGGAGAGACCCAGTACTTC. It codes for CSVEEGTGGETQYF. The chain is built from TRBV29-1 and TRBJ2-5, with 11 bases identical to TRBD1. V dropped 0 bases and J dropped 4; count of bases not matched to a gene: 1. The CDR3 consists of 14 residues. CDR1 and CDR2 from the germline V gene are SQVTM and ANQGSEA.

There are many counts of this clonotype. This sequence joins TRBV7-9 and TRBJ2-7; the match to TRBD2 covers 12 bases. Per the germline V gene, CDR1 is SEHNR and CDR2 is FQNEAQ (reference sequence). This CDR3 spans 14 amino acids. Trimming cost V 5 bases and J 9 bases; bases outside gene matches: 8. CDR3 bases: TGTGCCAGCAGCCCCGGGACTAGCGGGTTGGTGCAGTACTTC. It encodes CASSPGTSGLVQYF.